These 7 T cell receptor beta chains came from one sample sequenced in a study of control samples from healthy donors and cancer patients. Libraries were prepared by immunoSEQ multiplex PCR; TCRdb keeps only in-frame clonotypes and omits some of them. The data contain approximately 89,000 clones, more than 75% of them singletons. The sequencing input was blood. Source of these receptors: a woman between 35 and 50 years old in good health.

DNA of the CDR3: TGTGCCAGCAGCCCGAGGGGCGGGACAGGGGATTTCGCTAACTATGGCTACACCTTC. Its translation is CASSPRGGTGDFANYGYTF. The V gene is TRBV3-1 (or the pseudogene TRBV3-2), the J gene TRBJ1-2, with 10 bases that match TRBD1. CDR3 length: 19 amino acids. J gave up 0 bases and V 4 bases, and 14 bases lay outside the gene matches. Germline CDR1 LGHDT, CDR2 YNNKEL (reference sequence).

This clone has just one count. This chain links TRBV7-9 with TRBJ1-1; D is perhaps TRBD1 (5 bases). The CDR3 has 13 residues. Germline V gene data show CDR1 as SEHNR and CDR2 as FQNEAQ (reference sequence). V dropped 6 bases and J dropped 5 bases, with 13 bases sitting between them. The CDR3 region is CASSGRGRTEAFF. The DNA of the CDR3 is TGTGCCAGCAGTGGGAGGGGTCGGACTGAAGCTTTCTTT. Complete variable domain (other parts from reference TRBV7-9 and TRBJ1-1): DTGVSQNPRHKITKRGQNVTFRCDPISEHNRLYWYRQTLGQGPEFLTYFQNEAQLEKSRLLSDRFSAERPKGSFSTLEIQRTEQGDSAMYLCASSGRGRTEAFFGQGTRLTVV.

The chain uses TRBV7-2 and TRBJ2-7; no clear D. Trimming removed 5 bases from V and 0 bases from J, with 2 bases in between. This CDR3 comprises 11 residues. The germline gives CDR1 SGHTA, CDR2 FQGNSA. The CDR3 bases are TGTGCCAGCAGCCCCTCCTACGAGCAGTACTTC. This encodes CASSPSYEQYF.

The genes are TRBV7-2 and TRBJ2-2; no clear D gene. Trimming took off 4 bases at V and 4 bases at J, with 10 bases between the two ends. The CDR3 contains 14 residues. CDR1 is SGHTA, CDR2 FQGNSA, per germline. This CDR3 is CASSSRMSTGELFF. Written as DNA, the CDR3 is TGTGCCAGCAGCTCCCGTATGAGCACCGGGGAGCTGTTTTTT. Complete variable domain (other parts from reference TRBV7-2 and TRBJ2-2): GAGVSQSPSNKVTEKGKDVELRCDPISGHTALYWYRQSLGQGLEFLIYFQGNSAPDKSGLPSDRFSAERTGGSVSTLTIQRTQQEDSAVYLCASSSRMSTGELFFGEGSRLTVL.

The CDR3 reads CASRTGTFNEQFF. DNA of the CDR3: TGTGCCAGCAGAACCGGGACTTTTAATGAGCAGTTCTTC. V usage is TRBV6-5 and J usage is TRBJ2-1, with D possibly being TRBD2 (6 bases). Per germline, CDR1 MNHEY and CDR2 SVGAGI. V dropped 6 bases and J dropped 7 bases, with 13 bases sitting between them. The CDR3 consists of 13 residues.

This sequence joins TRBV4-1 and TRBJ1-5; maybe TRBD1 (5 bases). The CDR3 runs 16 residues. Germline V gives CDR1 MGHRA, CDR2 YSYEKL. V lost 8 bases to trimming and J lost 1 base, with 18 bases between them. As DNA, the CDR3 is TGCGCCAGCCATCCTCGGGTTGACAGAAGCAATCAGCCCCAGCATTTT. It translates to CASHPRVDRSNQPQHF.

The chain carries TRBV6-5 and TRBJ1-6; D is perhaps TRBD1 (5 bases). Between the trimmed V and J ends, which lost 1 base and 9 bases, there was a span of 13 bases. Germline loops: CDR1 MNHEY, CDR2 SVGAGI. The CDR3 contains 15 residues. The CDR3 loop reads CASSYFGQGGSPLHF. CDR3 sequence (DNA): TGTGCCAGCAGTTACTTCGGACAAGGAGGTTCACCCCTCCACTTT.